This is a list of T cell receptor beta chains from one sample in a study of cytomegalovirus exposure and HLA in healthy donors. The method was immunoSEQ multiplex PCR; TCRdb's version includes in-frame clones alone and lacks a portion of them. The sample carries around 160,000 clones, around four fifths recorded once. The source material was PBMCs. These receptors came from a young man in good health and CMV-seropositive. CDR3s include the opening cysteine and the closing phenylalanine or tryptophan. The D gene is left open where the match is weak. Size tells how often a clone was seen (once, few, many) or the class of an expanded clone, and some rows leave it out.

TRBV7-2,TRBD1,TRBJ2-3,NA,CASSRLGTGAVTQYF,TGTGCCAGCAGCCGATTAGGGACAGGTGCCGTTACGCAGTATTTT
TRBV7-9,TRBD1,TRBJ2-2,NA,CASSLGTGDTGELFF,TGTGCCAGCAGCCTCGGGACAGGGGACACCGGGGAGCTGTTTTTT
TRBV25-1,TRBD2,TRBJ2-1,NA,CASSALSGGLLYNEQFF,TGTGCCAGCAGTGCCCTTAGCGGGGGCCTTCTCTACAATGAGCAGTTCTTC
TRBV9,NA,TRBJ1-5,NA,CASSVGQGSHQPQHF,TGTGCCAGCAGCGTAGGGCAGGGGAGCCATCAGCCCCAGCATTTT
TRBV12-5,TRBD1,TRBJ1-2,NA,CASGLGDRGLYGYTF,TGTGCTAGTGGTTTGGGGGACAGGGGTCTCTATGGCTACACCTTC
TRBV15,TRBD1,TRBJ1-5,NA,CATSQDRGNQPQHF,TGTGCCACCAGCCAGGACAGGGGCAATCAGCCCCAGCATTTT
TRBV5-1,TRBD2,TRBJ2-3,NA,CASSPRTSGPTDTQYF,TGCGCCAGCAGCCCCCGGACTAGCGGCCCCACAGATACGCAGTATTTT
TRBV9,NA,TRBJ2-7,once,CASSVDSRGYEQYF,TGTGCCAGCAGCGTAGATAGCAGGGGTTACGAGCAGTACTTC
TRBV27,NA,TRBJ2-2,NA,CASSVRVSGELFF,TGTGCCAGCAGCGTACGGGTTAGCGGGGAGCTGTTTTTT
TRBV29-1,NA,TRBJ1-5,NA,CSVGAGMSNQPQHF,TGCAGCGTTGGGGCAGGGATGAGCAATCAGCCCCAGCATTTT
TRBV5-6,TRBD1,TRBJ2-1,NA,CASSLRTGLVDEQFF,TGTGCCAGCAGCTTACGGACAGGACTTGTCGATGAGCAGTTCTTC
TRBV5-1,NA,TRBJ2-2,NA,CASSSDKNTGELFF,TGCGCCAGCAGCTCGGACAAGAACACCGGGGAGCTGTTTTTT
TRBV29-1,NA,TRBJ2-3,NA,CSSNTDTQYF,TGCAGCTCCAACACAGATACGCAGTATTTT
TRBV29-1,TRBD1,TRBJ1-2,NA,CSVSGGQTDYGYTF,TGCAGCGTTTCCGGGGGACAGACCGACTATGGCTACACCTTC
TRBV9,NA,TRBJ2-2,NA,CASSVGVTGELFF,TGTGCCAGCAGCGTCGGGGTTACCGGGGAGCTGTTTTTT
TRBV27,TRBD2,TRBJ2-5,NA,CASSMGPWGGETQYF,TGTGCCAGCAGTATGGGCCCTTGGGGAGGGGAGACCCAGTACTTC
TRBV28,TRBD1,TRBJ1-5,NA,CASYRNGQGIVGKGNQPQHF,TGTGCCAGCTACCGTAACGGACAGGGCATAGTCGGCAAGGGGAATCAGCCCCAGCATTTT
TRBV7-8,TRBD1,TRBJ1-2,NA,CASSFGVGTGSFYGYTF,TGTGCCAGCAGCTTTGGTGTGGGGACAGGGAGCTTCTATGGCTACACCTTC
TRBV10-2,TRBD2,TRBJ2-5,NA,CASSGSGGRETQYF,TGCGCCAGCAGTGGTAGCGGGGGTAGAGAGACCCAGTACTTC
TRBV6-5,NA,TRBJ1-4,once,CASSLNSRGEKLFF,TGTGCCAGCAGTTTGAACAGCCGGGGTGAAAAACTGTTTTTT
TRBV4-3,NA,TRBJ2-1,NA,CASSQETTPKNEQFF,TGCGCCAGCAGCCAAGAGACTACCCCTAAAAATGAGCAGTTCTTC
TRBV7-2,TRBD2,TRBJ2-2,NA,CASSFSGGGYTGELFF,TGTGCCAGCAGCTTCAGCGGGGGGGGTTACACCGGGGAGCTGTTTTTT
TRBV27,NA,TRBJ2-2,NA,CASSFSRNTGELFF,TGTGCCAGCAGTTTCTCCCGGAACACCGGGGAGCTGTTTTTT
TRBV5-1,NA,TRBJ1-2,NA,CASNPGQSYGYTF,TGCGCCAGCAACCCCGGACAGAGCTATGGCTACACCTTC
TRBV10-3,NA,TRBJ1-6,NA,CAISGGGAYGFSNSPLHF,TGTGCCATCAGTGGTGGGGGGGCATATGGGTTTTCTAATTCACCCCTCCACTTT
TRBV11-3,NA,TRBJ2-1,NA,CASSLGSRFNEQFF,TGTGCCAGCAGCTTAGGGAGTCGGTTCAATGAGCAGTTCTTC
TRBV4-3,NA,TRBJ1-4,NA,CASSQDPTGATNEKLFF,TGCGCCAGCAGCCAAGACCCAACAGGAGCAACTAATGAAAAACTGTTTTTT
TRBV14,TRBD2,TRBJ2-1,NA,CASSQDERWGGSYNEQFF,TGTGCCAGCAGCCAAGACGAGAGGTGGGGGGGTTCCTACAATGAGCAGTTCTTC
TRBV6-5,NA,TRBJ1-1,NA,CASIRNRANTEAFF,TGTGCCAGCATTAGAAACAGGGCGAACACTGAAGCTTTCTTT
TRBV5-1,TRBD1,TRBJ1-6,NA,CASSPAGTGGWGSPLHF,TGCGCCAGCAGCCCCGCCGGGACAGGGGGCTGGGGTTCACCCCTCCACTTT
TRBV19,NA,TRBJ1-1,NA,CASSFRGGAFF,TGTGCCAGTAGTTTTCGCGGGGGAGCTTTCTTT
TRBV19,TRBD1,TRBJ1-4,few,CASSVGTATTNEKLFF,TGTGCCAGTAGTGTCGGGACAGCTACAACTAATGAAAAACTGTTTTTT
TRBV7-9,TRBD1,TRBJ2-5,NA,CASSARRDRQETQYF,TGTGCCAGCAGCGCCCGCCGGGACAGGCAAGAGACCCAGTACTTC
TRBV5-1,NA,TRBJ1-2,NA,CASSFGSYGYTF,TGCGCCAGCAGCTTTGGGAGCTATGGCTACACCTTC
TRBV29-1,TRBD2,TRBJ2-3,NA,CSLGTSGGRTDTQYF,TGCAGCCTCGGGACTAGCGGGGGCCGCACAGATACGCAGTATTTT
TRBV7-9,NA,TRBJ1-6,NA,CASSPGEIALHF,TGTGCCAGCAGCCCCGGGGAGATTGCCCTCCACTTT
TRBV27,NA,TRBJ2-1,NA,CASSIAANEQFF,TGTGCCAGCAGCATAGCGGCCAATGAGCAGTTCTTC
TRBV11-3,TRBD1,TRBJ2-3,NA,CASSLRTPRQGGRTDTQYF,TGTGCCAGCAGCTTAAGAACCCCAAGACAGGGGGGTCGGACAGATACGCAGTATTTT
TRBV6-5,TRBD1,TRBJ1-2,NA,CASSSLSTGGYGYTF,TGTGCCAGCAGTTCCTTATCGACAGGGGGCTATGGCTACACCTTC
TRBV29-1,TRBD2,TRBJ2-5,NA,CSVEDLRASGTRETQYF,TGCAGCGTTGAAGATCTCCGGGCTAGCGGTACAAGAGAGACCCAGTACTTC
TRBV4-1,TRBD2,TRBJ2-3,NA,CASSLQKRLAGVSYGTDTQYF,TGCGCCAGCAGCTTGCAAAAAAGGCTAGCGGGGGTCAGTTACGGCACAGATACGCAGTATTTT
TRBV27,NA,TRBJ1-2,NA,CASRSRDTNYGYTF,TGTGCCAGCAGAAGCAGGGATACTAACTATGGCTACACCTTC
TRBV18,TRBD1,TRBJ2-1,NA,CASSPLGQGADEQFF,TGTGCCAGCTCACCACTCGGACAGGGGGCGGATGAGCAGTTCTTC
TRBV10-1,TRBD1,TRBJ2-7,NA,CASGGRTGENLDEQYF,TGCGCCAGTGGAGGACGGACAGGGGAAAATTTGGACGAGCAGTACTTC
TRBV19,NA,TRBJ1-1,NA,CASSVAGVTAEAFF,TGTGCCAGTAGTGTGGCGGGAGTTACCGCTGAAGCTTTCTTT